One sample yielded the 8 T cell receptor beta chains listed below, sequenced in a study of response to subunit inactivated influenza vaccine. TCRdb reprocessed the RT-PCR reads with MiXCR, giving one entry per CDR3 protein. The table has 150,000 to 200,000 distinct CDR3 sequences, approximately 12% seen once; the top ten hold less than 30%. This sample also belongs to another study, concerning T cells expressing NK-cell markers. From that study: TCR beta cDNA was made by 5'RACE template switching with UMIs.

The specimen comprised CD8+ T cells sorted from PBMCs, sampled approximately 12 days after vaccination. These receptors originate from a man aged 45-65 years who received an inactivated influenza vaccine.

There are many counts of this clonotype. The chain carries TRBV25-1 and TRBJ2-7; D may match TRBD1 or TRBD2 (5 bases each). Trimming removed 6 bases at V and 2 bases at J, with 17 bases between. The germline V gene encodes CDR1 MGHDK and CDR2 SYGVNS. This CDR3 comprises 15 residues. In nucleotides, the CDR3 is TGTGCCAGCAGGGGTCAGGGAGCAACCCCCTACGAGCAGTACTTC. This gives the protein CASRGQGATPYEQYF.

This chain joins TRBV29-1 and TRBJ2-3; D gene ambiguous. The CDR3 is 10 amino acids. CDR1 and CDR2 (germline): SQVTM, ANQGSEA. With 6 bases removed from V and 3 bases from J, the gap between germline ends came to 4 bases. The CDR3 reads CSVPTDTQYF. Here the CDR3 DNA reads TGCAGCGTCCCAACAGATACGCAGTATTTT.

This clonotype was recorded a few times. The genes are TRBV20-1 and TRBJ2-3; D is possibly TRBD2 (6 bases). This CDR3 has 13 amino acids. The germline V gene encodes CDR1 DFQATT and CDR2 SNEGSKA (reference sequence). Trimming cost V 6 bases and J 5 bases, with 15 bases left between them. The CDR3 here is CSAQLDYRDTQYF. The CDR3 DNA reads TGCAGTGCACAGTTGGACTACCGAGATACGCAGTATTTT.

This clonotype was recorded a few times. V is TRBV7-6 and J is TRBJ2-5; TRBD2 matches at 9 bases. V lost 7 bases to trimming and J lost 5 bases; unmatched junction nucleotides: 11. This CDR3 region has 15 residues. Germline values: CDR1 SGHVS, CDR2 FNYEAQ. DNA of the CDR3: TGTGCCAGCACCCTTTTAGGACTAGCGCCCGAGACCCAGTACTTC. It codes for CASTLLGLAPETQYF.

This clonotype was found many times. The J gene is TRBJ2-1, the V gene TRBV20-1; TRBD2 matches at 9 bases. There are 13 residues in the CDR3. In germline, CDR1 is DFQATT, CDR2 SNEGSKA (reference sequence). V lost 7 bases to trimming and J lost 6 bases; unmatched junction nucleotides: 7. CDR3 nucleotides: TGCAGTGTGACTAGCGGTGACATCAATGAGCAGTTCTTC. Residues: CSVTSGDINEQFF.

This clonotype was found a few times. The V gene is TRBV7-2, the J gene TRBJ2-1, with D possibly matching TRBD1 (5 bases). V was clipped by 0 bases and J by 9 bases, with 9 bases between them. CDR1 is SGHTA and CDR2 is FQGNSA in the germline V gene. This CDR3 spans 13 amino acids. Here the CDR3 DNA reads TGTGCCAGCAGCTTAGCGGGGCCTATTGAGCAGTTCTTC. Its protein is CASSLAGPIEQFF.

This clonotype was recorded a few times. The gene calls are TRBV7-6 and TRBJ1-1; D is possibly TRBD1 (6 bases). The CDR3 loop spans 14 amino acids. Between the trimmed V and J ends, which lost 3 bases and 0 bases, there was a span of 8 bases. Per germline, CDR1 SGHVS and CDR2 FNYEAQ. The CDR3 reads CASSLDSMNTEAFF. The CDR3 nucleotides are TGTGCCAGCAGCTTGGACAGTATGAACACTGAAGCTTTCTTT.

The chain recombines TRBV11-2 with TRBJ2-1; D gene ambiguous. Between the trimmed V and J ends, which lost 3 bases and 7 bases, there was a span of 7 bases. From germline, CDR1 is SGHAT and CDR2 FQNNGV. This CDR3 has 12 residues. CDR3 sequence (DNA): TGTGCCAGCAGCTTCAGCTGGAATGAGCAGTTCTTC. Encoded protein: CASSFSWNEQFF.